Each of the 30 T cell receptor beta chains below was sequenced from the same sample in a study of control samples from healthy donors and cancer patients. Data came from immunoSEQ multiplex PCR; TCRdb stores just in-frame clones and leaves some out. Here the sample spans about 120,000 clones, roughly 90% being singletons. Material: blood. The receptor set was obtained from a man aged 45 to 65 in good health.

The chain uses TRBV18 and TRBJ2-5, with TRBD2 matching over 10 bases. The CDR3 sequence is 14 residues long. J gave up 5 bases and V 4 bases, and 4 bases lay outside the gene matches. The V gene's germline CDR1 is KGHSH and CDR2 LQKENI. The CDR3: CASSLAGGAETQYF. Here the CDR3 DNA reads TGTGCCAGCTCACTAGCGGGGGGCGCGGAGACCCAGTACTTC. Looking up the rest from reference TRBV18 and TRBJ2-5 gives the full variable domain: NAGVMQNPRHLVRRRGQEARLRCSPMKGHSHVYWYRQLPEEGLKFMVYLQKENIIDESGMPKERFSAEFPKEGPSILRIQQVVRGDSAAYFCASSLAGGAETQYFGPGTRLLVL.

This CDR3 is CASSQEGTGVYEQYF. The CDR3 bases are TGTGCCAGCAGCCAAGAAGGGACAGGGGTCTACGAGCAGTACTTC. The rearrangement links TRBV4-2 to TRBJ2-7; 10 bases are shared with TRBD1. This CDR3 is 15 amino acids long. CDR1 is LGHNA and CDR2 is YNFKEQ in the germline V gene. Trimming at V came to 0 bases and at J to 3 bases, leaving 2 bases not matched to a gene.

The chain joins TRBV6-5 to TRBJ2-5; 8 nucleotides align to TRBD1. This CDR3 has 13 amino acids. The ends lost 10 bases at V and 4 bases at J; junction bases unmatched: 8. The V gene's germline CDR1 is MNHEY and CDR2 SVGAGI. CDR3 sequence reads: CATRQGTLETQYF. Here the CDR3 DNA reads TGTGCCACCCGACAGGGGACGTTAGAGACCCAGTACTTC.

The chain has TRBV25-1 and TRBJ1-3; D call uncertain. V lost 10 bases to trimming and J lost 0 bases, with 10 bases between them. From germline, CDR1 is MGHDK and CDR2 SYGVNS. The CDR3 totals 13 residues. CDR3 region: CATLGDSGNTIYF. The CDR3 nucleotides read TGTGCCACCCTTGGGGACTCTGGAAACACCATATATTTT. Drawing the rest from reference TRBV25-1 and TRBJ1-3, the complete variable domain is EADIYQTPRYLVIGTGKKITLECSQTMGHDKMYWYQQDPGMELHLIHYSYGVNSTEKGDLSSESTVSRIRTEHFPLTLESARPSHTSQYLCATLGDSGNTIYFGEGSWLTVV.

CDR3 residues: CASSPDRGLGANVLTF. The CDR3 nucleotides read TGCGCCAGCAGCCCCGACAGGGGGCTTGGGGCCAACGTCCTGACTTTC. This chain joins TRBV4-3 and TRBJ2-6, with 10 positions matching TRBD1. The CDR3 is 16 residues long. From germline, CDR1 is LGHNA and CDR2 YSLEER. Trimming removed 4 bases from V and 3 bases from J; junction bases left unmatched: 3.

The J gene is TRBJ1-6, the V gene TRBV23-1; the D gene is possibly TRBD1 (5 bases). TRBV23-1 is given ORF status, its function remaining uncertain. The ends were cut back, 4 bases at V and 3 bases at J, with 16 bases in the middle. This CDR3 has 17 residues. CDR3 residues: CASSPMLYRYYNSPLHF. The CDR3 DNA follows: TGCGCCAGCAGTCCGATGCTTTACAGGTACTATAATTCACCCCTCCACTTT.

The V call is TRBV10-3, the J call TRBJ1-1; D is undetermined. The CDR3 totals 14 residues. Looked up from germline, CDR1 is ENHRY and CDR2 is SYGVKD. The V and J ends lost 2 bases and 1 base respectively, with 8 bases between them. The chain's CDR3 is CAISEGQANTEAFF. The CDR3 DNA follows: TGTGCCATCAGTGAGGGTCAGGCGAACACTGAAGCTTTCTTT.

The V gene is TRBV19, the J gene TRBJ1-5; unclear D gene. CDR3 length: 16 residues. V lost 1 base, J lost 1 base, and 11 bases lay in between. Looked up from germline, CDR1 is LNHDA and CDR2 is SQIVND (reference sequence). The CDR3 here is CASSIVGGGSNQPQHF. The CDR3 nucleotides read TGTGCCAGTAGTATAGTGGGCGGTGGGAGCAATCAGCCCCAGCATTTT.

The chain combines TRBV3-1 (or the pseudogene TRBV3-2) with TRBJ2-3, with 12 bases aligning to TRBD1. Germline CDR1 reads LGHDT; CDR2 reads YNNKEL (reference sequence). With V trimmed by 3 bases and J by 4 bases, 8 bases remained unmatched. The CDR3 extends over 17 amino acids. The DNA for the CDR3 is TGTGCCAGCAGCCACGGCCACCGGGACAGGGGGCCAGATACGCAGTATTTT. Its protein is CASSHGHRDRGPDTQYF.

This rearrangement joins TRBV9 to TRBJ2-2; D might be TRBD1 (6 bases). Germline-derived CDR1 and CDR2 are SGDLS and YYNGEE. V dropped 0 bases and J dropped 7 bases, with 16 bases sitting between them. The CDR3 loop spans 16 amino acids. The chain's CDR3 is CASSVGWAGAHGELFF. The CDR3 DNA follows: TGTGCCAGCAGCGTAGGGTGGGCAGGGGCTCACGGGGAGCTGTTTTTT.

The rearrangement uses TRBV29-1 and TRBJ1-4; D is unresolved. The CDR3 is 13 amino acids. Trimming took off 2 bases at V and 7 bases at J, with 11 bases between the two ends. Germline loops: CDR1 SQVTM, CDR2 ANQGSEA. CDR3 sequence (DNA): TGCAGCGTTGAAAGGACGGAGGGTGAAAAACTGTTTTTT. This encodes CSVERTEGEKLFF.

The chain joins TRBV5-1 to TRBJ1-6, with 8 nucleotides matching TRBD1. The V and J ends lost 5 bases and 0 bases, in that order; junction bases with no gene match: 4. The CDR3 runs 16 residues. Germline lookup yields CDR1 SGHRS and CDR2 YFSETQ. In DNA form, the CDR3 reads TGCGCCAGCAGGAACGGACAGGGCTCCTATAATTCACCCCTCCACTTT. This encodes CASRNGQGSYNSPLHF.

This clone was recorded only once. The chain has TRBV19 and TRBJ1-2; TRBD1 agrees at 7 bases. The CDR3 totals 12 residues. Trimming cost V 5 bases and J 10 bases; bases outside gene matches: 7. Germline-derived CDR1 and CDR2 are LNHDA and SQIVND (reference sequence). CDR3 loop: CASSEVTGPYTF. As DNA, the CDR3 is TGTGCCAGTAGTGAAGTGACAGGGCCCTACACCTTC.

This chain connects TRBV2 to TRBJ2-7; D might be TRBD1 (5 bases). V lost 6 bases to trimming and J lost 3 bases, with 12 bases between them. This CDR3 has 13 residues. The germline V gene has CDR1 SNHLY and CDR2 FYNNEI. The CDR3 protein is CASRGRAYYEQYF. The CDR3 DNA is TGTGCCAGCAGGGGGCGAGCATACTACGAGCAGTACTTC.

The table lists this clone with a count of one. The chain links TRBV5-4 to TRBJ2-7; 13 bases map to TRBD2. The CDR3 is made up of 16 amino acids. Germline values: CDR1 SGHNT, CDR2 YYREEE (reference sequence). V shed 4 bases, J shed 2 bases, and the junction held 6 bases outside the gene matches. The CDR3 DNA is TGTGCCAGCAGCCCCGGGACTAGCGGGGATACCTACGAGCAGTACTTC. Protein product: CASSPGTSGDTYEQYF.

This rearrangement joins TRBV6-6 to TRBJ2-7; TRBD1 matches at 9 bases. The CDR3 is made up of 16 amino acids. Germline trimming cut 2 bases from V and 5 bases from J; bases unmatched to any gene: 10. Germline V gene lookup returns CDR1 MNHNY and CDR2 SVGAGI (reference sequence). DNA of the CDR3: TGTGCCAGCAGTTACCACTTTGTGGGACAGGGCGACGAGCAGTACTTC. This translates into CASSYHFVGQGDEQYF.

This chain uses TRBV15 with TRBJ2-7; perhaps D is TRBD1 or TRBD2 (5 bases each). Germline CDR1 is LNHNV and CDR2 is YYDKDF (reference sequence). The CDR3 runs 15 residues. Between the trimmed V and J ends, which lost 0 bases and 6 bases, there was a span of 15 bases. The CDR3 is CATSRESGLRGEQYF. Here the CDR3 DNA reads TGTGCCACCAGCAGAGAGTCGGGGCTAAGGGGCGAGCAGTACTTC.

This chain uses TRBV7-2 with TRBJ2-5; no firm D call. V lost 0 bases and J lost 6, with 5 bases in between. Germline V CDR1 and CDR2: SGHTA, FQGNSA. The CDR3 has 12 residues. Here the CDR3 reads CASSLAIQTQYF. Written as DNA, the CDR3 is TGTGCCAGCAGCTTAGCGATCCAGACCCAGTACTTC.

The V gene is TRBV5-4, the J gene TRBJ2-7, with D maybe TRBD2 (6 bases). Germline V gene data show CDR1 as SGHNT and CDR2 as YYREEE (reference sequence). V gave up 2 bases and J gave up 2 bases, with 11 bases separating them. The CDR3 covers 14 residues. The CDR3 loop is CASSLNGGTYEQYF. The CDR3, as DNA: TGTGCCAGCAGCTTAAACGGGGGAACCTACGAGCAGTACTTC.

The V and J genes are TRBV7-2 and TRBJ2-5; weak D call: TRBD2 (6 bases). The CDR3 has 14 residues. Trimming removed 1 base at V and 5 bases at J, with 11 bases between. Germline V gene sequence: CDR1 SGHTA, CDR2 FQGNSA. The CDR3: CASSLGREVETQYF. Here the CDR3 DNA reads TGTGCCAGCAGCTTAGGAAGGGAGGTGGAGACCCAGTACTTC.

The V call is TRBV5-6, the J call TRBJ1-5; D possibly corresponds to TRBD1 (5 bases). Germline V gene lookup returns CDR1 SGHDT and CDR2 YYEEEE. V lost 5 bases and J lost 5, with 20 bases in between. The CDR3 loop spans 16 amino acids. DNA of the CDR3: TGTGCCAGCAGACGGACCAGAGGGACGGTTCATCAGCCCCAGCATTTT. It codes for CASRRTRGTVHQPQHF.

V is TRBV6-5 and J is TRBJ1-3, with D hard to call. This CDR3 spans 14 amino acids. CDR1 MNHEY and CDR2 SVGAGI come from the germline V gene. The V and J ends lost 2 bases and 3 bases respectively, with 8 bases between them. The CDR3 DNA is TGTGCCAGCAGTTACGGGGAAGGTGGAAACACCATATATTTT. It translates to CASSYGEGGNTIYF.

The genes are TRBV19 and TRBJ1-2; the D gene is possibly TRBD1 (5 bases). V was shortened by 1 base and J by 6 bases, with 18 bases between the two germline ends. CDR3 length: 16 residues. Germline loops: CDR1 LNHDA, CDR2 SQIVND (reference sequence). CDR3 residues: CASSIGSLGQVHGYTF. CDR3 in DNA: TGTGCCAGTAGTATAGGGAGCCTGGGGCAGGTGCATGGCTACACCTTC.

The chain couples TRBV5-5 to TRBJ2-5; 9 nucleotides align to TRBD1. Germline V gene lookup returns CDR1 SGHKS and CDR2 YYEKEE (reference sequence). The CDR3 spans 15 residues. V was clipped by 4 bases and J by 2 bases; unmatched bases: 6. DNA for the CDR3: TGTGCCAGCAGCCTAGGAGGGACAGGGCAAGAGACCCAGTACTTC. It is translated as CASSLGGTGQETQYF.

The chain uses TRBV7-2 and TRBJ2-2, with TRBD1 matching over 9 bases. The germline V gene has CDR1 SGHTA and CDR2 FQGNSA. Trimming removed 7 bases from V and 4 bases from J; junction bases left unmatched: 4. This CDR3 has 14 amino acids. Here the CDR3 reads CASTRQGGTGELFF. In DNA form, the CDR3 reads TGTGCCAGCACTCGACAGGGGGGCACCGGGGAGCTGTTTTTT.

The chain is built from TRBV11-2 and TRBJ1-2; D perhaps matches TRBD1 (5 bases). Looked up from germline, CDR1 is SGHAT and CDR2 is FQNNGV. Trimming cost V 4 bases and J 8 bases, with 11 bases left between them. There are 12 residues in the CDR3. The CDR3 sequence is CASSSPGEGYTF. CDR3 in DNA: TGTGCCAGCAGCTCCCCGGGGGAAGGCTACACCTTC.

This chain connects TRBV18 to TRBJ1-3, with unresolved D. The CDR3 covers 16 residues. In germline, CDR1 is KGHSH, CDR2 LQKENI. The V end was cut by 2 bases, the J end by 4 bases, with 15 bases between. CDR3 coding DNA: TGTGCCAGCTCACCAAACCCACCGGCGTCCGGAAACACCATATATTTT. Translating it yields CASSPNPPASGNTIYF.

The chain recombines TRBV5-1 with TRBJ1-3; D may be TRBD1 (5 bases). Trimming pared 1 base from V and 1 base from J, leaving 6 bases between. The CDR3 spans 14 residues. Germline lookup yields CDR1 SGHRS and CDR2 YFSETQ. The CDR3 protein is CASSLRGSGNTIYF. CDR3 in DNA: TGCGCCAGCAGCTTGAGGGGTTCTGGAAACACCATATATTTT.

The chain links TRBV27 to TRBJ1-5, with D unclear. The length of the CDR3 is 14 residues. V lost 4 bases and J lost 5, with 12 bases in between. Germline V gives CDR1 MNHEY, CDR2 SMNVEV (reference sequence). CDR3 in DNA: TGTGCCAGCAGTTCCGCGGGTTTGGATCAGCCCCAGCATTTT. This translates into CASSSAGLDQPQHF.

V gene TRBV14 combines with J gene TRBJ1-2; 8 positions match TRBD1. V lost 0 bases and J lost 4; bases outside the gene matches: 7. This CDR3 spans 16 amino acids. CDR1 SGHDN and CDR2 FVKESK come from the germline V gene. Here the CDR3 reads CASSQDWAGGTYGYTF. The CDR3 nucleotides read TGTGCCAGCAGCCAAGATTGGGCAGGGGGCACCTATGGCTACACCTTC.